Listed here is a single TCR beta chain. Its antigen is undetermined. TCRdb fed the 5' RACE reads into MiXCR, producing one record per CDR3 protein. The sample has 1.5 million to 2 million distinct CDR3 sequences; more than 30% are singletons. The sample belongs to a study of identical twins. Study-wide results and limits: High-abundance cord blood beta clonotypes had fewer insertions; memory repertoires showed none.

This CDR3 has 16 amino acids. With 5 bases removed from V and 0 bases from J, the gap between germline ends came to 16 bases. Germline V CDR1 and CDR2: SGHTA, FQGNSA. The rearrangement joins TRBV7-2 to TRBJ2-5; unclear D gene. The sample consisted of cord blood. The TCR sequence derives from a newborn girl in good health. The CDR3 protein is CASSPGIGRNQETQYF. Written as DNA, the CDR3 is TGTGCCAGCAGCCCCGGAATCGGACGGAACCAAGAGACCCAGTACTTC.